This TCR beta chain is from a study of T cell responses to AZD1222 COVID-19 vaccine. Overall study results and limits: Regions 160-218 and 743-854 held dominance among vaccine-associated CD4 TCRs, which spanned spike. Spike-specific TCRs gained breadth and depth after people received two AZD1222 doses.

With V trimmed by 6 bases and J by 1 base, 7 bases remained unmatched. CDR1 and CDR2 (germline): MNHEY, SVGAGI. CDR3 length: 15 amino acids. For this clone: The antigen remains unidentified.

The method was immunoSEQ multiplex PCR; TCRdb's version includes in-frame clones alone and lacks a portion of them. The table shows about 100,000 clones, with about 88% occurring only once. This receptor was taken from an adult in good health. The V call is TRBV6-5, the J call TRBJ2-7; 9 positions match TRBD1. Here the sequenced sample was peripheral blood, taken on day 0 of AZD1222 vaccination. CDR3 nucleotide sequence: TGTGCCAGCAGCCCGGACAGGGGAGTATCCTACGAGCAGTACTTC. As protein: CASSPDRGVSYEQYF.